This T cell receptor beta chain was identified during a study of OX40 agonist ivuxolimab in advanced cancers. General study points: The authors did not determine the antigen specificity of the expanded peripheral T cells.

Sequencing used immunoSEQ multiplex PCR; TCRdb keeps in-frame clones, though not all of them. The sample has some 50,000 clones, 88% seen once. With 3 bases removed from V and 1 base from J, the gap between germline ends came to 6 bases. Germline V gene sequence: CDR1 LNHNV, CDR2 YYDKDF (reference sequence). The length of the CDR3 is 14 residues. Regarding this clone: Its target is not known.

Sample: CD4+ or CD8+ T cells sorted from blood, taken in a trial of the OX40 agonist ivuxolimab. The origin of this receptor is an adult with an advanced solid tumor such as melanoma, head and neck, liver or kidney cancer. The chain combines TRBV15 with TRBJ2-2; possible D gene TRBD1, 6 bases. CDR3 DNA: TGTGCCACCAGCAGGGGACAGAACACCGGGGAGCTGTTTTTT. Its protein is CATSRGQNTGELFF.